This is a list of T cell receptor beta chains from one sample in a study of T cell clonotyping in hematopoietic cell transplantation. Only in-frame clones appear in the TCRdb table, and some are missing; sequencing was by immunoSEQ multiplex PCR. The data contain about 11,000 clones, 40% to 55% of them singletons. The sample here was PBMCs, taken 30 days after allogeneic stem cell transplant. The receptor set was obtained from a male patient in his fifties or sixties who had an allogeneic stem cell transplant from an unrelated donor, so the T cells may come from the graft donor. Some clones in this sample may be carry-over from other donors' samples. CDR3s include the opening cysteine and the closing phenylalanine or tryptophan. D genes are given only for firm matches. Where a row states a size, it is once, few, many or the class of an expanded clone; other rows omit it.

J gene,V gene,clone size,D gene,CDR3 DNA,CDR3 protein
TRBJ1-1,TRBV25-1,.,.,TGTGCCAGCAGTGAATATCCCCAGGCGAGAAAAGCTTTCTTT,CASSEYPQARKAFF
TRBJ1-2,TRBV2,.,.,TGTGCCAGCAGTGGGACTGAGGAGAACTATGGCTACACCTTC,CASSGTEENYGYTF
TRBJ2-2,TRBV30,few,.,TGTGCCTGGATGACGGGGAACACCGGGGAGCTGTTTTTT,CAWMTGNTGELFF
TRBJ1-1,TRBV11-2,.,.,TGTGCCAGCAGCTTCGGTCAGGGCACTGAAGCTTTCTTT,CASSFGQGTEAFF
TRBJ1-4,TRBV6-6,.,.,TGTGCCAGCACGGACAGCAGTAATGAAAAACTGTTTTTT,CASTDSSNEKLFF
TRBJ2-7,TRBV6-6,few,.,TGTGCCAGCAGTAGACGGGGTCAAGGCTACGAGCAGTACTTC,CASSRRGQGYEQYF
TRBJ2-7,TRBV14,.,.,TGTGCCAGCAGCAGTCGGTCCTACGAGCAGTACTTC,CASSSRSYEQYF
TRBJ1-6,TRBV19,large,TRBD1,TGTGCCAGTAGTATCCGGGACAGTGATAATTCACCCCTCCACTTT,CASSIRDSDNSPLHF
TRBJ2-7,TRBV5-4,.,TRBD1,TGTGCCAGCAGCGGGGACAGGGGGAGGGAGCAGTACTTC,CASSGDRGREQYF
TRBJ1-5,TRBV2,.,.,TGTGCCAGCAGTGAAGAGATTAGCAATCAGCCCCAGCATTTT,CASSEEISNQPQHF
TRBJ2-2,TRBV7-2,.,.,TGTGCCAGCAGCCCGACTCCCTACACCGGGGAGCTGTTTTTT,CASSPTPYTGELFF
TRBJ2-7,TRBV20-1,.,.,TGCAGTGCAAGGGCGGCCTACGAGCAGTACTTC,CSARAAYEQYF
TRBJ1-1,TRBV5-8,once,TRBD1,TGTGCCAGCACCAAACAGGGGATGAACACTGAAGCTTTCTTT,CASTKQGMNTEAFF
TRBJ2-1,TRBV30,.,.,TGTGCCTGGAGGATCAGGGGTAATGAGCAGTTCTTC,CAWRIRGNEQFF
TRBJ2-7,TRBV19,.,.,TGTGCCAGTAGTTGGCAGGGGTCCTCCTACGAGCAGTACTTC,CASSWQGSSYEQYF
TRBJ2-5,TRBV6-5,.,.,TGTGCCAGCAGTGTGACTAGCCAAGAGACCCAGTACTTC,CASSVTSQETQYF
TRBJ2-3,TRBV4-1,.,TRBD2,TGCGCCAGCAGCCAAGAGGGAGGGGCGGATACGCAGTATTTT,CASSQEGGADTQYF
TRBJ2-3,TRBV7-3,.,TRBD1,TGTGCCAGCAGCCCCAGGACAGGGGCAACAGATACGCAGTATTTT,CASSPRTGATDTQYF
TRBJ1-5,TRBV28,.,.,TGTGCCAGCAGTCTTAAAGGGCAGCCCCAGCATTTT,CASSLKGQPQHF
TRBJ1-5,TRBV4-2,.,.,TGTGCCAGCAGCCAAGCGGGGCAGGGGTATCAGCCCCAGCATTTT,CASSQAGQGYQPQHF
TRBJ1-1,TRBV29-1,.,.,TGCAGCGTCTCGGCGGGGATGTGGACTGAAGCTTTCTTT,CSVSAGMWTEAFF
TRBJ1-1,TRBV4-2,.,.,TGTGCCAGCAGCCACTGGGGCACTGAAGCTTTCTTT,CASSHWGTEAFF